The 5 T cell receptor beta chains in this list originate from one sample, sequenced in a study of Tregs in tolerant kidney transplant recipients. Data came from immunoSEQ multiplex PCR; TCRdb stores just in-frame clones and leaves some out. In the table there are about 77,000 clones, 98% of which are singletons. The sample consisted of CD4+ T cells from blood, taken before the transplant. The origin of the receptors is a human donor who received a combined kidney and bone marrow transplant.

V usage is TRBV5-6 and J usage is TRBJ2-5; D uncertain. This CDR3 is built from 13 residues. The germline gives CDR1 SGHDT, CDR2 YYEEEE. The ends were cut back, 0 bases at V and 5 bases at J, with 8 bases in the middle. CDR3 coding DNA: TGTGCCAGCAGCTTGGTATCTATGGAGACCCAGTACTTC. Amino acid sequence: CASSLVSMETQYF.

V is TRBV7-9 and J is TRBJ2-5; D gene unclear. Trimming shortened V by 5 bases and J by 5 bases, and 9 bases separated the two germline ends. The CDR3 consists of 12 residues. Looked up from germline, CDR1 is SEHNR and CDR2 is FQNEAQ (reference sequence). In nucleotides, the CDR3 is TGTGCCAGCAGCCACCTCAGGGAGACCCAGTACTTC. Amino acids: CASSHLRETQYF.

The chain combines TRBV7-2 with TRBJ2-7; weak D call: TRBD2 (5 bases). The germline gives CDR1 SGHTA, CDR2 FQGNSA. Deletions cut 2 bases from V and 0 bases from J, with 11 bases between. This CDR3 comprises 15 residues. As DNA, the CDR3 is TGTGCCAGCAGCTTATCCGGGGAAAACTCCTACGAGCAGTACTTC. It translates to CASSLSGENSYEQYF.

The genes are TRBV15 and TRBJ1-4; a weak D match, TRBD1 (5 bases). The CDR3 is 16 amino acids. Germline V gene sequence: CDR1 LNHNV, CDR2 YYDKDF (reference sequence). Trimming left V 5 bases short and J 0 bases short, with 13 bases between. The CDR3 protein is CATSPGRGATNEKLFF. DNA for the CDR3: TGTGCCACCAGCCCAGGGCGGGGGGCAACTAATGAAAAACTGTTTTTT.

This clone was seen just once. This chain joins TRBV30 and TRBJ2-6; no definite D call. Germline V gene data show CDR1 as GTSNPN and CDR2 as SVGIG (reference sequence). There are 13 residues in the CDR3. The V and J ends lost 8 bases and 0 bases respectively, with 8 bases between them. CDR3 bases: TGTGCCCTAAAGTACTCTGGGGCCAACGTCCTGACTTTC. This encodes CALKYSGANVLTF.